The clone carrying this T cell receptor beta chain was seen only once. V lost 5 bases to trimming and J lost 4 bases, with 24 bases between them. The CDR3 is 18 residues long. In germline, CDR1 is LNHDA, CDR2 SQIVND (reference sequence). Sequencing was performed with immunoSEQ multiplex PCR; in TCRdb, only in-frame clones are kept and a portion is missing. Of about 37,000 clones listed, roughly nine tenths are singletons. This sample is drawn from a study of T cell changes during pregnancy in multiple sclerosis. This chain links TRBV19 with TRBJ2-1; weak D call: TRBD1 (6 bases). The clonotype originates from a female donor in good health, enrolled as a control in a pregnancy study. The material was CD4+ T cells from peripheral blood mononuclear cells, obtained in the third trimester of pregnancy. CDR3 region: CASSSQGRPTAAYNEQFF. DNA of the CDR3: TGTGCCAGTAGTTCTCAGGGGCGCCCCACTGCTGCTTACAATGAGCAGTTCTTC. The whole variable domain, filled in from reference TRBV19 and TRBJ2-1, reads DGGITQSPKYLFRKEGQNVTLSCEQNLNHDAMYWYRQDPGQGLRLIYYSQIVNDFQKGDIAEGYSVSREKKESFPLTVTSAQKNPTAFYLCASSSQGRPTAAYNEQFFGPGTRLTVL.